This T cell receptor beta chain appears in the sequencing data of a study of shared clonotypes between healthy human individuals. Study-wide results and caveats: Sampling used blood alone; tissue repertoires probably differ.

Healthy HIV-negative adults without recent acute infections or vaccinations served as donors. Study processing details: Junction-only immunoSEQ sequences carried no quality scores, so filtering differed. The repertoire was sequenced with immunoSEQ multiplex PCR; TCRdb's copy has only in-frame clones and lacks some. Clonal size and the V and J genes are those of that table, whereas D and trimming came from the DNA. Of about half a million clones in the sample, almost 80% were seen once. A note on this clone: Antigen: not known.

The CDR3 spans 13 residues. Germline V gives CDR1 SGHTA, CDR2 FQGTGA. V was trimmed by 2 bases and J by 2 bases, leaving 4 bases between them. The receptor was derived from a woman aged 40 to 50 in good health. Some clones in this sample may be carry-over from other donors' samples. The chain couples TRBV7-3 to TRBJ2-1; D is uncertain. Material: PBMCs. DNA of the CDR3: TGTGCCAGCAGCTTACGGACCTACAATGAGCAGTTCTTC. This translates into CASSLRTYNEQFF. Together with reference TRBV7-3 and TRBJ2-1, the CDR3 gives the full variable domain: GAGVSQTPSNKVTEKGKYVELRCDPISGHTALYWYRQSLGQGPEFLIYFQGTGAADDSGLPNDRFFAVRPEGSVSTLKIQRTERGDSAVYLCASSLRTYNEQFFGPGTRLTVL.